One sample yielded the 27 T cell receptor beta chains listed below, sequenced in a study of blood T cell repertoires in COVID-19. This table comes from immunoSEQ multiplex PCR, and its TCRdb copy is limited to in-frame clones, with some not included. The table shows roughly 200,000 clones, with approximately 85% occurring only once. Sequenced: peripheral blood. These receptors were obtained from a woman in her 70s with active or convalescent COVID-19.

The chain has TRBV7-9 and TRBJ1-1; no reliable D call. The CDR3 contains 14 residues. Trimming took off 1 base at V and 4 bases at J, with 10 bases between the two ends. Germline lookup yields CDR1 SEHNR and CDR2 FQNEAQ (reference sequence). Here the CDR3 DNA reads TGTGCCAGCAGCTTAGTCTCCGGGATCACTGAAGCTTTCTTT. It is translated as CASSLVSGITEAFF.

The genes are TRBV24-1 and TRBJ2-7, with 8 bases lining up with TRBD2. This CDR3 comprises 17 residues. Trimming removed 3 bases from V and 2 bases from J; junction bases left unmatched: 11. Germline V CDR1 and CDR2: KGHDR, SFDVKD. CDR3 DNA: TGTGCCACCAGTGATCTATCGGGACTAGGAGGACCCTACGAGCAGTACTTC. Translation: CATSDLSGLGGPYEQYF.

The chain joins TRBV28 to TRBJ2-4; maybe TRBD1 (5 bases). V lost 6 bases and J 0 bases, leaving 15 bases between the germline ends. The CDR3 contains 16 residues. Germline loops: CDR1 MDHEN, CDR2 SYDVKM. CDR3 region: CASRPLGQGAKNIQYF. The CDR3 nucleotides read TGTGCCAGCAGACCCCTGGGTCAGGGAGCCAAAAACATTCAGTACTTC.

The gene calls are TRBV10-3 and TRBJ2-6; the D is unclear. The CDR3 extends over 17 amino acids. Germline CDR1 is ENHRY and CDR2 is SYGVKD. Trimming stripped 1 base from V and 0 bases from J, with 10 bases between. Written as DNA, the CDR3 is TGTGCCATCAGTGAGTTTCTTCTGAGCTCTGGGGCCAACGTCCTGACTTTC. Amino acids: CAISEFLLSSGANVLTF.

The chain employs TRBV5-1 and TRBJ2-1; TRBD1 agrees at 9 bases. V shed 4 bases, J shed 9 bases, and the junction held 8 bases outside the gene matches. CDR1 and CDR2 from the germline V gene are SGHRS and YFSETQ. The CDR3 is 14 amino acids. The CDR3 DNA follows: TGCGCCAGCAGCCCCGGGACAGGGATCAGTGAGCAGTTCTTC. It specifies CASSPGTGISEQFF. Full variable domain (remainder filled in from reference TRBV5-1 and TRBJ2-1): KAGVTQTPRYLIKTRGQQVTLSCSPISGHRSVSWYQQTPGQGLQFLFEYFSETQRNKGNFPGRFSGRQFSNSRSEMNVSTLELGDSALYLCASSPGTGISEQFFGPGTRLTVL.

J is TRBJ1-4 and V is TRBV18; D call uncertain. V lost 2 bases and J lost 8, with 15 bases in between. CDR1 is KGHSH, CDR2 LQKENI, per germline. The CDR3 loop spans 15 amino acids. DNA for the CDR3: TGTGCCAGCTCACCATTCCCCCAGGAGGGCGAAAAACTGTTTTTT. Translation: CASSPFPQEGEKLFF.

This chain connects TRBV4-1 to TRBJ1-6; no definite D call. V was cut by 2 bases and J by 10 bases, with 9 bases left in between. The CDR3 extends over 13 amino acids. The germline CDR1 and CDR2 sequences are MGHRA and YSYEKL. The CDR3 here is CASSQLEQSPLHF. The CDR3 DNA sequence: TGCGCCAGCAGCCAATTAGAGCAATCACCCCTCCACTTT.

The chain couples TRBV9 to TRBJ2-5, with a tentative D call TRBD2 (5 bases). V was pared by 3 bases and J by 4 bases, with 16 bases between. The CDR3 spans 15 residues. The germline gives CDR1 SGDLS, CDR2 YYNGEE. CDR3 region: CASSGGGEAGETQYF. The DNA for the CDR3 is TGTGCCAGCAGCGGTGGAGGAGAGGCAGGAGAGACCCAGTACTTC.

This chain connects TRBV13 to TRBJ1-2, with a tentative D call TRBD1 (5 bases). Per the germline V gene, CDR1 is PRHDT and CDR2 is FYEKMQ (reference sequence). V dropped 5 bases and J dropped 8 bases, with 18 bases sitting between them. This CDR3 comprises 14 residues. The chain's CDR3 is CASSEDIMFGGYTF. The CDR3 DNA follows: TGTGCCAGCAGCGAGGACATAATGTTTGGAGGCTACACCTTC.

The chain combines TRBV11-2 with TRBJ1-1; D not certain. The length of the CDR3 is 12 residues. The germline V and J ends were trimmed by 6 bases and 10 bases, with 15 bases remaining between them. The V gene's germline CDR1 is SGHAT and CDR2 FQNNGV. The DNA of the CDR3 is TGTGCCAGCAGTTTCGCGAGGGTGCGAGCTTTCTTT. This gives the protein CASSFARVRAFF.

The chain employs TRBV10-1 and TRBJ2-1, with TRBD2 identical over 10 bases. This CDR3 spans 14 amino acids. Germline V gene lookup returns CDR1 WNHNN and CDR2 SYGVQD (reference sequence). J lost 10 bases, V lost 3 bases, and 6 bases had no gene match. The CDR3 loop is CASSDSGRLREQFF. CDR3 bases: TGCGCCAGCAGTGATAGCGGGAGGTTGCGGGAGCAGTTCTTC.

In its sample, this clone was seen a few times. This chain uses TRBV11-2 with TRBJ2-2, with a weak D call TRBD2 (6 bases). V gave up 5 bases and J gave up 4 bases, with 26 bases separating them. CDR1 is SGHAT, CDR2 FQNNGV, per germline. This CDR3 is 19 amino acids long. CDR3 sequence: CASSLLASGELSGTGELFF. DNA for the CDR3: TGTGCCAGCAGCCTACTAGCATCGGGGGAGTTATCGGGCACCGGGGAGCTGTTTTTT.

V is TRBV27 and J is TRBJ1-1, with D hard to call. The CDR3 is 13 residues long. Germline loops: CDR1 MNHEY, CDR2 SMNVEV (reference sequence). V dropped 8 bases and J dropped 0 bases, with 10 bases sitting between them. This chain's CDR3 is CASAGQMNTEAFF. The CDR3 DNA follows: TGTGCCAGCGCTGGGCAGATGAACACTGAAGCTTTCTTT.

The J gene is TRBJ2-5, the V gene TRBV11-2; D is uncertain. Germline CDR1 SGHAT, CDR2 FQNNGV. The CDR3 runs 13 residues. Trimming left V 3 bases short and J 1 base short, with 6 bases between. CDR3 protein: CASSFFVQETQYF. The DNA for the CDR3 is TGTGCCAGCAGCTTTTTCGTCCAAGAGACCCAGTACTTC. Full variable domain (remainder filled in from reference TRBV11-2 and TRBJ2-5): EAGVAQSPRYKIIEKRQSVAFWCNPISGHATLYWYQQILGQGPKLLIQFQNNGVVDDSQLPKDRFSAERLKGVDSTLKIQPAKLEDSAVYLCASSFFVQETQYFGPGTRLLVL.

The CDR3 loop is CASSWTSGNRDTQYF. In nucleotides, the CDR3 is TGTGCCAGCAGCTGGACTAGCGGGAATAGAGATACGCAGTATTTT. This chain connects TRBV5-6 to TRBJ2-3, with 12 bases aligning to TRBD2. Looked up from germline, CDR1 is SGHDT and CDR2 is YYEEEE. V shed 3 bases, J shed 5 bases, and the junction held 4 bases outside the gene matches. The CDR3 runs 15 residues.

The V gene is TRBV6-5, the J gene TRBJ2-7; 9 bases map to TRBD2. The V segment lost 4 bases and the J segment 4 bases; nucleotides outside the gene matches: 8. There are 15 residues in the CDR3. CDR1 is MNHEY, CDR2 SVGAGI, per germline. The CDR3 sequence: CASSSIAGVGYEQYF. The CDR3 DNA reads TGTGCCAGCAGTTCCATAGCGGGAGTGGGATACGAGCAGTACTTC.

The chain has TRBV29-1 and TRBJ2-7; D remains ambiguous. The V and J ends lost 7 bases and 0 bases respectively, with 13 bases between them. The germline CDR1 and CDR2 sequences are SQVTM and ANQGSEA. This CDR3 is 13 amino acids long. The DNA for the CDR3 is TGCAGCGGTTATAGCCCTAGCTCCTACGAGCAGTACTTC. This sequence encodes CSGYSPSSYEQYF.

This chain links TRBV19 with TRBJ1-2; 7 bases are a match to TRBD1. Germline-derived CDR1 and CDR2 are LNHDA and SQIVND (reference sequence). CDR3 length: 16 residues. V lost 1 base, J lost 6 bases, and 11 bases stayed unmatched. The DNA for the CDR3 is TGTGCCAGTAGTATAGGACAGGGAAGAAGTCTGGATGGCTACACCTTC. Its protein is CASSIGQGRSLDGYTF. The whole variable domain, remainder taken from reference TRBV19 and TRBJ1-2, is DGGITQSPKYLFRKEGQNVTLSCEQNLNHDAMYWYRQDPGQGLRLIYYSQIVNDFQKGDIAEGYSVSREKKESFPLTVTSAQKNPTAFYLCASSIGQGRSLDGYTFGSGTRLTVV.

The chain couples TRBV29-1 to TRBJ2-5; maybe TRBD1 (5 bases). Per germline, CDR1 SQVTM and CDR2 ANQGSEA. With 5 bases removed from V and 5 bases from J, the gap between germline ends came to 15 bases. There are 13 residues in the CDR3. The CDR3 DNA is TGCAGCGTTCGACAGCTCCCTGGGGAGACCCAGTACTTC. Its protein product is CSVRQLPGETQYF.

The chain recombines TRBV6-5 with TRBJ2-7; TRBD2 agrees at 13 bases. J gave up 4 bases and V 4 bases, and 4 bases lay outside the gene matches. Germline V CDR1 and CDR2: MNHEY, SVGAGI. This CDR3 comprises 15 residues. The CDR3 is CASSSWTSGSYEQYF. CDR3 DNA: TGTGCCAGCAGTTCCTGGACTAGCGGGAGTTACGAGCAGTACTTC.

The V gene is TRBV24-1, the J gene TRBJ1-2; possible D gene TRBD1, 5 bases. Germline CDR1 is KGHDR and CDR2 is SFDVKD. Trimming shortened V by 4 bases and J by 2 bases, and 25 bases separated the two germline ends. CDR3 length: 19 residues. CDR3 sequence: CATSELSVGQDNGNYGYTF. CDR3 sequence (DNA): TGTGCCACCAGTGAGTTGTCTGTGGGGCAGGACAACGGAAACTATGGCTACACCTTC.

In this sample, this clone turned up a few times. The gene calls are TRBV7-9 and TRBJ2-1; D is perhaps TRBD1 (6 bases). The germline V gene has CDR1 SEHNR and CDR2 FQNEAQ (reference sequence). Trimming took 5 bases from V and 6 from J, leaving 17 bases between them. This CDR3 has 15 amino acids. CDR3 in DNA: TGTGCCAGCAGCCGCAGGGGTCCGTTGGGCAATGAGCAGTTCTTC. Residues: CASSRRGPLGNEQFF.

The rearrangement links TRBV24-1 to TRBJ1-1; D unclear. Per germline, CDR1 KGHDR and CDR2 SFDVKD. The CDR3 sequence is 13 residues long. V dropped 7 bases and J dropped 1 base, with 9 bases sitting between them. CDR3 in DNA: TGTGCCACCAGCGGTGCCTGGAACACTGAAGCTTTCTTT. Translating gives CATSGAWNTEAFF.

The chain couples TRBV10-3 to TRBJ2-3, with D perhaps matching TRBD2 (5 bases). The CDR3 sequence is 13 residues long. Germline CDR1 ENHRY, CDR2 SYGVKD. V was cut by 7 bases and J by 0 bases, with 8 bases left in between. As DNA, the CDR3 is TGTGCCATCAAGGGCGGGAGCACAGATACGCAGTATTTT. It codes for CAIKGGSTDTQYF.

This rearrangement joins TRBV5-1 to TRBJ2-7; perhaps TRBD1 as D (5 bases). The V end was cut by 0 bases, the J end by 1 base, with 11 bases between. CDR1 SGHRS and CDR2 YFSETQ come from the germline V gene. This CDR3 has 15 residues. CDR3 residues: CASSLVQGRSYEQYF. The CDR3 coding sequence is TGCGCCAGCAGCTTGGTCCAGGGAAGGTCCTACGAGCAGTACTTC.

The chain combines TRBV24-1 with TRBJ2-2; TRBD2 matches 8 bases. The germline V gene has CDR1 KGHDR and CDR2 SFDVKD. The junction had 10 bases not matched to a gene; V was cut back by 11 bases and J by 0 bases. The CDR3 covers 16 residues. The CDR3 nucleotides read TGTGCCATAGGGCCGGGAGGGACCACGAACACCGGGGAGCTGTTTTTT. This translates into CAIGPGGTTNTGELFF.

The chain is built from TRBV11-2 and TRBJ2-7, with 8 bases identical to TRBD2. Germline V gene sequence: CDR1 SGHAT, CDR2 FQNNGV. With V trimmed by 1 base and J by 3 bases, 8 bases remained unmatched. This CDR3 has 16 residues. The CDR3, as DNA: TGTGCCAGCAGCTTAGTTAAGGCTAGCGGGCTCTACGAGCAGTACTTC. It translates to CASSLVKASGLYEQYF.